This TCR beta chain was identified in a study of T-cell memory formation after mild COVID-19. There are a few counts of this clonotype. Its antigen remains unidentified. The V end was cut by 2 bases, the J end by 4 bases, with 9 bases between. CDR1 is SGHDT and CDR2 is YYEEEE in the germline V gene. The CDR3 has 13 amino acids. Points from the study as a whole: Among CD4+ contracting clones, most were CM and EM, and CD8+ ones EMRA.

The 5'RACE method, run with constant-segment primers, produced TCR alpha and TCR beta cDNA libraries (carrying sample barcodes and UMIs). TCRdb reprocessed the 5' RACE reads via MiXCR and lists one record per CDR3 protein. Found here are 400,000 to 500,000 distinct CDR3 sequences, around 20% of them singletons; the top ten hold approximately 8.4%. The rearrangement links TRBV5-6 to TRBJ1-2; D unresolved. This receptor was obtained from an adult woman who had mild COVID-19 (a few samples of this study predate the infection). Cell type and time point are not known. Material: PBMCs or a T cell subset sorted from them (not recorded which). The CDR3 loop is CASSLGGLYGYTF. In nucleotides, the CDR3 is TGTGCCAGCAGCTTAGGAGGGCTCTATGGCTACACCTTC. Combining the CDR3 with reference TRBV5-6 and TRBJ1-2 gives the whole variable domain DAGVTQSPTHLIKTRGQQVTLRCSPKSGHDTVSWYQQALGQGPQFIFQYYEEEERQRGNFPDRFSGHQFPNYSSELNVNALLLGDSALYLCASSLGGLYGYTFGSGTRLTVV.